This T cell receptor (beta chain) was documented in a study of CD8 T cells in ankylosing spondylitis. By quantitative 5'-RACE with molecular barcodes, the TCR beta libraries were made. TCRdb called the 5' RACE reads again in MiXCR, with one record for every CDR3 protein. The sample records more than 600,000 distinct CDR3 sequences, around 19% being singletons. This clonotype was counted only a few times. The antigen is not known. The CDR3 contains 15 residues. Trimming took 4 bases from V and 5 from J; bases not matched to a gene: 11. Germline CDR1 and CDR2: SEHNR and FQNEAQ (reference sequence). Broader study findings: About 8 highly homologous variants made up a TCR beta motif, and this motif appeared characteristic of ankylosing spondylitis blood. Clones that were linked to disease were CD8+ and were relatively rare in peripheral blood. It was reported that disease-linked clones were significantly enriched in matched ankylosing spondylitis synovial fluid.

The source of this sequence is a male donor with ankylosing spondylitis. The sample comprised blood, either unsorted or a sorted T cell fraction (not recorded which). V and J are TRBV7-9 and TRBJ2-7; 7 bases align to TRBD1. The DNA of the CDR3 is TGTGCCAGCAGCTCGACCCAGCCACAGGGGCACGAGCAGTACTTC. It is translated as CASSSTQPQGHEQYF.